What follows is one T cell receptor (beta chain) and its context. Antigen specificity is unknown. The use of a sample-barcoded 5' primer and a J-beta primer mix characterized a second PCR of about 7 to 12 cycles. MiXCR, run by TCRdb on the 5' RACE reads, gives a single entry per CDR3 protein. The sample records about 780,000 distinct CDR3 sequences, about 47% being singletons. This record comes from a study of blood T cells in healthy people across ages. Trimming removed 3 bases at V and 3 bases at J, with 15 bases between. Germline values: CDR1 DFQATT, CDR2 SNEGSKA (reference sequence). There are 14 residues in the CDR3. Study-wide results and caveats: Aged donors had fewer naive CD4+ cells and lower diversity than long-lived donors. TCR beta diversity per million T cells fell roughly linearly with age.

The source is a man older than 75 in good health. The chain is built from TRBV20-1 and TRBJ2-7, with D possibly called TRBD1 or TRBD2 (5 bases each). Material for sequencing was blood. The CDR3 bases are TGCAGTGCTAGCTGGGGGATTCGGAGCTACGAGCAGTACTTC. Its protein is CSASWGIRSYEQYF.